This TCR beta chain stems from a study of blood T cells in healthy people across ages. V trimming: 2 bases; J trimming: 6 bases; junction bases outside the gene matches: 8. CDR3 size: 15 residues. CDR1 is MNHEY, CDR2 SVGEGT, per germline. The authors ran a second PCR of about 7 to 12 cycles using a sample-barcoded 5' primer and a J-beta primer mix. TCRdb ran MiXCR on the 5' RACE reads and lists one entry per CDR3 protein. The sample includes 1.5 million or so distinct CDR3 sequences, approximately 42% of them seen just once. This clonotype was counted once. Healthy Caucasian individuals from Russia aged 6 to 90 were enrolled as donors. Peripheral blood was drawn, ten milliliters per donor. Per sample, extraction of total RNA gave at least 6 micrograms in every case.

The sequence came from a woman aged 18-29 years in good health. The chain employs TRBV6-2 or TRBV6-3 and TRBJ2-3; 7 positions match TRBD2. The sample comprised blood. This CDR3 is CASSYGREVTDTQYF. Written as DNA, the CDR3 is TGTGCCAGCAGTTACGGCCGGGAGGTCACGGATACGCAGTATTTT.